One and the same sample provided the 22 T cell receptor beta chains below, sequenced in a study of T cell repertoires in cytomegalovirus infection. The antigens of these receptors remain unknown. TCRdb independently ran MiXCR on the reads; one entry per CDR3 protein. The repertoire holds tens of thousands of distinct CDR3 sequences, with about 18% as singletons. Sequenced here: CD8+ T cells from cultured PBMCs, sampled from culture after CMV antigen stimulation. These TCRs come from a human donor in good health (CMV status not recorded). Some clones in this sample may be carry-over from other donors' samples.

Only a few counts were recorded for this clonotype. As DNA, the CDR3 is TGTGCCAGTAGTCCGCTCGCGCATAACACTGAAGCTTTCTTT. The encoded protein is CASSPLAHNTEAFF. The V and J genes are TRBV19 and TRBJ1-1; no definite D call. Germline V lookup: CDR1 LNHDA, CDR2 SQIVND (reference sequence). The CDR3 consists of 14 residues. V was pared by 5 bases and J by 2 bases, with 12 bases between.

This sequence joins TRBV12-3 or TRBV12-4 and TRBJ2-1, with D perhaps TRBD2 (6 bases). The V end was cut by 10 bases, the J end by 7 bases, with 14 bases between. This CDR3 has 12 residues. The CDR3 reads CATGLSGNEQFF. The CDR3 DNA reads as TGTGCCACCGGACTTAGCGGTAATGAGCAGTTCTTC.

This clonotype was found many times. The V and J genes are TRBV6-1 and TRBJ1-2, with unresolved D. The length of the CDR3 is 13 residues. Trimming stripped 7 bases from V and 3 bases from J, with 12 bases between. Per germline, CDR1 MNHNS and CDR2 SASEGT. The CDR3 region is CASKPNWDYGYTF. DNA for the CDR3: TGTGCCAGCAAGCCTAATTGGGACTATGGCTACACCTTC.

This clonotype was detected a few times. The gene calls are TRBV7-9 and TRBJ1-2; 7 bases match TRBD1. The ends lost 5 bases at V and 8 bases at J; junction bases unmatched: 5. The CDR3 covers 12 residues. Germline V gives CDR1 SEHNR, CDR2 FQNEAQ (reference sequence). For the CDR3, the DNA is TGTGCCAGCAGCCTGGGACAGAACGGCTACACCTTC. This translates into CASSLGQNGYTF.

CDR3 loop: CASSLAVGTDTQYF. The CDR3 coding sequence is TGTGCCAGCAGCTTAGCCGTGGGCACAGATACGCAGTATTTT. This chain links TRBV7-2 with TRBJ2-3; D unclear. The CDR3 has 14 amino acids. From germline, CDR1 is SGHTA and CDR2 FQGNSA. V was shortened by 0 bases and J by 1 base, with 5 bases between the two germline ends.

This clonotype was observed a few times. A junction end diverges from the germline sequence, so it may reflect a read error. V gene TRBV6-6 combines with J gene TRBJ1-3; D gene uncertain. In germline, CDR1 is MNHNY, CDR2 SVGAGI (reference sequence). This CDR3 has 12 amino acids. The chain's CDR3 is CASTYSGNTIYF. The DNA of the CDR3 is TGTGCCAGCACTTACTCTGGAAACACCATATATTTT.

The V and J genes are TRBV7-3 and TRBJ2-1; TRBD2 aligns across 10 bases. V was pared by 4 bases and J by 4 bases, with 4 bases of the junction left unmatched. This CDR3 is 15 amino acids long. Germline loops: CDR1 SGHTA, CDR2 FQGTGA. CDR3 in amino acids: CASSSTSGAYNEQFF. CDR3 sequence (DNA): TGTGCCAGCAGCTCAACTAGCGGGGCTTACAATGAGCAGTTCTTC.

Written as DNA, the CDR3 is TGTGCCAGCAGCTCTCCTTCGTCGGGGGGGAGCTCCTACAATGAGCAGTTCTTC. Amino acids: CASSSPSSGGSSYNEQFF. This chain links TRBV7-9 with TRBJ2-1; 8 nucleotides match TRBD2. This CDR3 has 18 residues. The V gene's germline CDR1 is SEHNR and CDR2 FQNEAQ (reference sequence). V shed 4 bases and J 0 bases; nucleotides not matched to a gene: 11.

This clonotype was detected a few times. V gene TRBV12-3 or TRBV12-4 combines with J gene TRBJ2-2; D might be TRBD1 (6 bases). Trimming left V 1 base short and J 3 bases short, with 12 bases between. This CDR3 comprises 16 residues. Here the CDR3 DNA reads TGTGCCAGCAGTTTAGGCCAGGGGTTGGACACCGGGGAGCTGTTTTTT. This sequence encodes CASSLGQGLDTGELFF.

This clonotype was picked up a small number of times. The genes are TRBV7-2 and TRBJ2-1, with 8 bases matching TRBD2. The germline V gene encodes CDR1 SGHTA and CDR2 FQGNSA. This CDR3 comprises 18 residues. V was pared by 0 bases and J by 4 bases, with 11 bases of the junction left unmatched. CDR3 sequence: CASSLAWPPGGGYNEQFF. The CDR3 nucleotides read TGTGCCAGCAGCTTAGCGTGGCCCCCGGGGGGGGGTTACAATGAGCAGTTCTTC.

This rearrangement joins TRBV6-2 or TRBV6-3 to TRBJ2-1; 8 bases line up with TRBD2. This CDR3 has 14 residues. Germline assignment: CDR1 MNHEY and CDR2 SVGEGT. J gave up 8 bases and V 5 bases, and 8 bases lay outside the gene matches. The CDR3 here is CASSIQREWYEQFF. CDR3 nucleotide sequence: TGTGCCAGCAGTATCCAGCGGGAGTGGTATGAGCAGTTCTTC.

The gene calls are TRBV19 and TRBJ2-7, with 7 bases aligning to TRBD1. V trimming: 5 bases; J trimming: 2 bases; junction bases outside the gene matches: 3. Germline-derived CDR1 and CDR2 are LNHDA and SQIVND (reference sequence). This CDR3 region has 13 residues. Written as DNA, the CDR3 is TGTGCCAGTAGTCCCGACAGGGCCTACGAGCAGTACTTC. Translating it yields CASSPDRAYEQYF.

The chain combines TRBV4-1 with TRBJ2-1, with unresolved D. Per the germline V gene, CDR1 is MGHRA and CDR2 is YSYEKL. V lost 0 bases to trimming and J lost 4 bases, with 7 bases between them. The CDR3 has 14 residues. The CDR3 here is CASSQDIRYNEQFF. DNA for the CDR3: TGCGCCAGCAGCCAAGATATAAGGTACAATGAGCAGTTCTTC.

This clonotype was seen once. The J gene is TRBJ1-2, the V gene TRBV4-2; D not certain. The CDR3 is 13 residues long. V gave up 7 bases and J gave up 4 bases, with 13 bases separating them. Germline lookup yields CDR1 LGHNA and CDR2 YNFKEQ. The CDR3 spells CASKDRGFYGYTF. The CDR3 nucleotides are TGTGCCAGCAAAGACCGGGGTTTCTATGGCTACACCTTC.

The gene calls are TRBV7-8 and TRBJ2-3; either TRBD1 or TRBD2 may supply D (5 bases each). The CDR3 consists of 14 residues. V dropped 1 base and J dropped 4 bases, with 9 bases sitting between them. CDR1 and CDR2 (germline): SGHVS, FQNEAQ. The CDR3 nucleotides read TGTGCCAGCAGCTTAGTCGGGACGGCAGATACGCAGTATTTT. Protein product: CASSLVGTADTQYF.

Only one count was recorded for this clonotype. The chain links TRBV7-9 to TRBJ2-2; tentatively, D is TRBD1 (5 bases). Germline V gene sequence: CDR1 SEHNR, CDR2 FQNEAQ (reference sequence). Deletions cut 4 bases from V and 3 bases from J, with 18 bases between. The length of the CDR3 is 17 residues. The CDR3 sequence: CASSSRQPPDYTGELFF. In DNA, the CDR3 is TGTGCCAGCAGCTCCCGACAGCCCCCAGATTACACCGGGGAGCTGTTTTTT.

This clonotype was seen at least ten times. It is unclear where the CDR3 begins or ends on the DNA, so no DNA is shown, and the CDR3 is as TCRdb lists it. The CDR3 here is CISVPEGFAGGDYGYTF. This chain connects TRBV7-5 to TRBJ1-2; the listed D gene, TRBD1, was not tested against the DNA. TRBV7-5 is tagged as a pseudogene. The CDR3 sequence runs 17 residues, both termini included.

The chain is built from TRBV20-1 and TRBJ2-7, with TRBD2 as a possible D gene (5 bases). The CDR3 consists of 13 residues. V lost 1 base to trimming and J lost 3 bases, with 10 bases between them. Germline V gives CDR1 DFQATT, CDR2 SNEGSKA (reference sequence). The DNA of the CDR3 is TGCAGTGCTAGAGGGGCTGGGAGCTACGAGCAGTACTTC. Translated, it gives CSARGAGSYEQYF.

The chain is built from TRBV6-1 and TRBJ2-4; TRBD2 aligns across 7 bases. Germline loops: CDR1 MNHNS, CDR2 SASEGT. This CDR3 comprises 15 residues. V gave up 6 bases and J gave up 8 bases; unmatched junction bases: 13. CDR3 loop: CASSERDYFPHIQYF. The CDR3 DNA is TGTGCCAGCAGCGAAAGGGACTACTTCCCCCACATTCAGTACTTC.

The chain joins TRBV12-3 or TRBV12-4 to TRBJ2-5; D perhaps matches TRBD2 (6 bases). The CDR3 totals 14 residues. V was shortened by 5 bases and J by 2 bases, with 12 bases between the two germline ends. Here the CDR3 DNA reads TGTGCCAGCAGTGGGGACTTCTCTCAAGAGACCCAGTACTTC. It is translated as CASSGDFSQETQYF.

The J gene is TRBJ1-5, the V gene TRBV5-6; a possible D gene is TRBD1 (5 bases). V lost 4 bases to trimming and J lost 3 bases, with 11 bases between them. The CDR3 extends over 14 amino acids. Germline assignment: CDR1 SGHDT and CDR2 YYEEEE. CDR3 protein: CASSREGFNQPQHF. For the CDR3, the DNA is TGTGCCAGCAGCCGAGAGGGGTTCAATCAGCCCCAGCATTTT.

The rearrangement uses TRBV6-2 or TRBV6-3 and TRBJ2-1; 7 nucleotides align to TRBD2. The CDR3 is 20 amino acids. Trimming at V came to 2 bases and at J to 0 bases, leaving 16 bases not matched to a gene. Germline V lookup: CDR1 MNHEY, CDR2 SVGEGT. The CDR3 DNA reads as TGTGCCAGCAGTTACGGAGACCTAGCGGAAAACGGCCGCTCCTACAATGAGCAGTTCTTC. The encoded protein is CASSYGDLAENGRSYNEQFF.